This TCR beta chain was obtained from a study of beta chain features in type 1 diabetes. About the study: All samples combined gave 107,917,701 sorted cells for examination. Findings of the study overall: PCR might favor shorter templates, but any such skew would affect patients and controls equally. It was among patients, rather than healthy donors, that naive, central memory and Treg TCRB repertoires appeared more similar. Cells with high TCR expression could be over-represented when cDNA is sequenced.

CDR3 length: 12 residues. The V and J ends lost 0 bases and 7 bases respectively, with 7 bases between them. The germline CDR1 and CDR2 sequences are LNHNV and YYDKDF (reference sequence). Expressed TCRB transcripts were sequenced, since all the RNA that had been isolated was reverse transcribed. Method: immunoSEQ multiplex PCR; TCRdb's copy keeps in-frame clones and lacks some. The sample records tens of thousands of clones, roughly 50% being singletons. Details on this clone: What it binds is unknown.

Sequencing was carried out using stem cell memory CD4+ T cells from blood. V and J are TRBV15 and TRBJ2-7; D remains unclear. This TCR was recovered from a woman aged 30 to 39 in good health. The CDR3 sequence: CATSRDRLEQYF. The DNA for the CDR3 is TGTGCCACCAGCAGAGACCGACTGGAGCAGTACTTC. Complete variable domain (other parts from reference TRBV15 and TRBJ2-7): DAMVIQNPRYQVTQFGKPVTLSCSQTLNHNVMYWYQQKSSQAPKLLFHYYDKDFNNEADTPDNFQSRRPNTSFCFLDIRSPGLGDTAMYLCATSRDRLEQYFGPGTRLTVT.